These T cell receptor beta chains were read from a single sample in a study of technical replicates of blood from several donors. Here immunoSEQ multiplex PCR was the method, and the copy in TCRdb shows in-frame clones only, minus some. The table shows 55,000 to 75,000 clones, with 85% to 95% occurring only once. The source material was PBMCs. The receptors derive from a human donor in good health. Some clones in this sample may be carry-over from other donors' samples. Each CDR3 is given with its conserved first and last residue. A D gene is named only where the DNA matches it firmly. Size is stated for part of the rows, as once, few or many counts, or as a class when the clone is expanded.

>TRBV11-1|-|TRBD1|TRBJ2-2
TGTGCCAGCAGCTATGGGACAGGGAACACCGGGGAGCTGTTTTTT
CASSYGTGNTGELFF
>TRBV9|-|-|TRBJ2-1
TGTGCCAGCAGCGTCGAGCCAGGGGTAGGACTGAGTGACAATGAGCAGTTCTTC
CASSVEPGVGLSDNEQFF
>TRBV4-3|once|TRBD2|TRBJ2-3
TGCGCCAGCAGCCAAGTTGTAGCGGGGGCGAGAAGCACAGATACGCAGTATTTT
CASSQVVAGARSTDTQYF
>TRBV9|-|TRBD1|TRBJ2-7
TGTGCCAGCAGCGTAGGACAGGGTGGCTACGAGCAGTACTTC
CASSVGQGGYEQYF
>TRBV2|-|TRBD1|TRBJ2-6
TGTGCCAGCAGTGGGGGTAACAGGGGTTTTTCTGGGGCCAACGTCCTGACTTTC
CASSGGNRGFSGANVLTF
>TRBV7-9|-|-|TRBJ1-5
TGTGCCAGCAGCCTAGGACTCAATCAGCCCCAGCATTTT
CASSLGLNQPQHF
>TRBV7-2|-|-|TRBJ1-2
TGTGCCAGCAGCTTAGAACAGGTCTATGGCTACACCTTC
CASSLEQVYGYTF
>TRBV6-6|-|-|TRBJ1-6
TGTGCCAGCAGTTTTCGGGGGACCCTCCACTTT
CASSFRGTLHF
>TRBV6-5|-|TRBD2|TRBJ2-3
TGTGCCACTGTAGCGGGGGGGCGGACAGATACGCAGTATTTT
CATVAGGRTDTQYF
>TRBV11-3|-|-|TRBJ2-1
TGTGCCAGCAGCTTCGGTGGAGCAGGACTGTACAATGAGCAGTTCTTC
CASSFGGAGLYNEQFF
>TRBV5-4|-|TRBD1|TRBJ2-5
TGTGCCAGCAGCCTCCGGGACAGAGGTATACAGACCCAGTACTTC
CASSLRDRGIQTQYF